What follows are 10 T cell receptor beta chains derived from one specimen sequenced in a study of T cell responses to AZD1222 COVID-19 vaccine. Clones were sequenced by immunoSEQ multiplex PCR, and TCRdb holds only the in-frame ones, with some missing. The top ten clones hold approximately 30% of a sample with around 84,000 clones, 80% to 90% of them seen once. Sequences were derived from peripheral blood, sampled on day 0 of AZD1222 vaccination. The receptors shown here come from an adult in good health.

This clone occurred once. V usage is TRBV4-2 and J usage is TRBJ2-1; the D gene is possibly TRBD2 (5 bases). V gave up 0 bases and J gave up 8 bases, with 17 bases separating them. Germline values: CDR1 LGHNA, CDR2 YNFKEQ. This CDR3 has 16 amino acids. CDR3 in amino acids: CASSQEESGGRDEQFF. CDR3 bases: TGTGCCAGCAGCCAAGAAGAGAGCGGAGGAAGGGATGAGCAGTTCTTC.

This chain connects TRBV6-5 to TRBJ2-5; D call uncertain. This CDR3 contains 14 residues. The V end was cut by 2 bases, the J end by 1 base, with 8 bases between. From germline, CDR1 is MNHEY and CDR2 SVGAGI. The CDR3 coding sequence is TGTGCCAGCAGTTACAGTGGCGCCCAAGAGACCCAGTACTTC. As protein: CASSYSGAQETQYF.

The chain has TRBV5-4 and TRBJ2-1; perhaps TRBD1 as D (6 bases). V was clipped by 4 bases and J by 6 bases, with 23 bases between them. CDR3 length equals 17 residues. Germline V lookup: CDR1 SGHNT, CDR2 YYREEE (reference sequence). The CDR3 bases are TGTGCCAGCAGCCCGCCGTTCGACAGGCCCATATCCAATGAGCAGTTCTTC. Encoded protein: CASSPPFDRPISNEQFF.

The gene calls are TRBV3-1 (or the pseudogene TRBV3-2) and TRBJ2-1, with 7 bases that match TRBD2. Germline CDR1 is LGHDT and CDR2 is YNNKEL (reference sequence). The CDR3 consists of 15 residues. V lost 3 bases and J lost 4; bases outside the gene matches: 6. This CDR3 reads CASSQRLAVYNEQFF. The CDR3, as DNA: TGTGCCAGCAGCCAGCGGCTAGCGGTATACAATGAGCAGTTCTTC.

CDR3 DNA: TGTGCCAGCAGTTACTCCCGGGATGCTCCTTACGAGCAGTACTTC. Protein sequence: CASSYSRDAPYEQYF. V usage is TRBV6-5 and J usage is TRBJ2-7; D perhaps matches TRBD2 (5 bases). Deletions cut 0 bases from V and 4 bases from J, with 13 bases between. The CDR3 totals 15 residues. Germline V lookup: CDR1 MNHEY, CDR2 SVGAGI.

The CDR3 protein is CASSLGLSGANVLTF. DNA of the CDR3: TGTGCCAGCAGCTTAGGGCTATCTGGGGCCAACGTCCTGACTTTC. V gene TRBV7-2 combines with J gene TRBJ2-6; D not certain. The CDR3 is 15 amino acids. CDR1 SGHTA and CDR2 FQGNSA come from the germline V gene. V shed 1 base and J shed 1 base, with 5 bases lying between them.

This clone came up once. The chain joins TRBV15 to TRBJ2-7; TRBD2 is a possible D gene (6 bases). The V gene's germline CDR1 is LNHNV and CDR2 YYDKDF (reference sequence). V dropped 5 bases and J dropped 6 bases, with 17 bases sitting between them. The CDR3 has 14 residues. CDR3 bases: TGTGCCACCAGCGGCGGGACGCTTAGGGCCGAGCAGTACTTC. As protein: CATSGGTLRAEQYF.

The rearrangement joins TRBV28 to TRBJ2-2, with D maybe TRBD1 (6 bases). CDR3 length equals 16 residues. The germline V gene encodes CDR1 MDHEN and CDR2 SYDVKM. The V gene lost 7 bases and the J gene lost 1 base, with 16 bases spanning the gap. The DNA of the CDR3 is TGTGCCAGCAATAAAAGGGGACACAGGAACACCGGGGAGCTGTTTTTT. Protein product: CASNKRGHRNTGELFF.

The chain combines TRBV7-9 with TRBJ1-2; 8 bases map to TRBD1. The CDR3 covers 16 residues. V shed 5 bases, J shed 2 bases, and the junction held 10 bases outside the gene matches. In germline, CDR1 is SEHNR, CDR2 FQNEAQ (reference sequence). CDR3 sequence reads: CASSPDREVSNYGYTF. DNA of the CDR3: TGTGCCAGCAGCCCGGACAGGGAGGTATCCAACTATGGCTACACCTTC.

This chain uses TRBV29-1 with TRBJ2-2; D gene uncertain. Germline V gene lookup returns CDR1 SQVTM and CDR2 ANQGSEA. V lost 2 bases, J lost 8 bases, and 12 bases lay in between. The CDR3 spans 13 residues. The CDR3: CSVELDRPGELFF. DNA of the CDR3: TGCAGCGTTGAATTGGACCGCCCTGGGGAGCTGTTTTTT.